This passage covers 21 T cell receptor beta chains from one sample sequenced in a study of T cells in Graves' hyperthyroidism and ophthalmopathy. Authors of the study amplified TCR beta CDR3 regions from RNA transcripts. The primer set for the first-round RT-PCR of the TCR CDR3 was HTBI. Using its own MiXCR run on the multiplex PCR reads, TCRdb lists one record per CDR3 protein. The table shows hundreds of thousands of distinct CDR3 sequences, with 14% occurring only once. Sequenced input: blood. The receptors originated from a woman in her thirties or forties with Graves' hyperthyroidism.

The sample holds many counts of this clonotype. V usage is TRBV11-3 and J usage is TRBJ2-5; possible D gene TRBD1, 6 bases. Trimming stripped 3 bases from V and 4 bases from J, with 15 bases between. The CDR3 extends over 15 amino acids. The germline CDR1 and CDR2 sequences are SGHNT and YENEEA. CDR3 nucleotides: TGTGCCAGCAGCTTCCCAGGGGTGGGGGCAGAGACCCAGTACTTC. As protein: CASSFPGVGAETQYF.

This clonotype was found many times. The V gene is TRBV6-1, the J gene TRBJ1-2; 7 bases match TRBD1. The trim removed 5 bases at V and 7 bases at J, leaving 10 bases unmatched. Germline assignment: CDR1 MNHNS and CDR2 SASEGT. The CDR3 runs 14 residues. CDR3 in amino acids: CASSFDRALGGYTF. For the CDR3, the DNA is TGTGCCAGCAGTTTTGACAGGGCCTTAGGTGGCTACACCTTC.

In this sample, this clonotype turned up many times. The rearrangement uses TRBV6-2 or TRBV6-3 and TRBJ2-5; tentative D call: TRBD1 (6 bases). This CDR3 has 17 residues. Per the germline V gene, CDR1 is MNHEY and CDR2 is SVGEGT. The ends were cut back, 0 bases at V and 3 bases at J, with 17 bases in the middle. CDR3 sequence reads: CASSYSLPGTNKETQYF. CDR3 in DNA: TGTGCCAGCAGTTACTCCTTGCCCGGGACAAATAAAGAGACCCAGTACTTC.

This clonotype was counted ten times or more. The chain is built from TRBV28 and TRBJ1-5; D unclear. Germline CDR1 is MDHEN and CDR2 is SYDVKM. This CDR3 comprises 14 residues. Trimming stripped 4 bases from V and 0 bases from J, with 7 bases between. The DNA for the CDR3 is TGTGCCAGCAGTTACAGTCATAGCAATCAGCCCCAGCATTTT. This encodes CASSYSHSNQPQHF.

There are a few counts of this clonotype. The rearrangement joins TRBV4-1 to TRBJ2-1, with D tentatively TRBD2 (6 bases). CDR1 and CDR2 (germline): MGHRA, YSYEKL. The germline V and J ends were trimmed by 4 bases and 7 bases, with 17 bases remaining between them. The CDR3 is 15 amino acids. CDR3 DNA: TGCGCCAGCAGCCCAGAGGGGAGAGCGGGTAATGAGCAGTTCTTC. This gives the protein CASSPEGRAGNEQFF.

This clonotype was observed many times. The J gene is TRBJ2-1, the V gene TRBV20-1; D unresolved. Deletions cut 3 bases from V and 6 bases from J, with 9 bases between. There are 12 residues in the CDR3. Per the germline V gene, CDR1 is DFQATT and CDR2 is SNEGSKA (reference sequence). The CDR3 protein is CSARGGLNEQFF. The CDR3 region has the DNA TGCAGTGCTAGGGGCGGCCTCAATGAGCAGTTCTTC.

This clonotype was seen more than once but under ten times. This sequence joins TRBV19 and TRBJ1-2; weak D call: TRBD1 (5 bases). V lost 7 bases and J 3 bases, leaving 18 bases between the germline ends. The germline V gene has CDR1 LNHDA and CDR2 SQIVND (reference sequence). CDR3 length: 15 amino acids. The CDR3 DNA reads TGTGCCAGTACCCCAGGAGGGGCCCTACACTATGGCTACACCTTC. Translating it yields CASTPGGALHYGYTF.

Ten or more counts support this clonotype. The V call is TRBV7-9, the J call TRBJ2-2; D is perhaps TRBD2 (6 bases). Germline loops: CDR1 SEHNR, CDR2 FQNEAQ (reference sequence). Trimming took 2 bases from V and 7 from J, leaving 14 bases between them. CDR3 length equals 15 residues. The CDR3 bases are TGTGCCAGCAGCTTAATACTAGCTCCCGTCGGGGAGCTGTTTTTT. It translates to CASSLILAPVGELFF.

This clonotype was seen ten or more times. The J gene is TRBJ2-1, the V gene TRBV6-5, with 10 positions matching TRBD2. The germline V gene has CDR1 MNHEY and CDR2 SVGAGI. The CDR3 is 15 amino acids. The J segment lost 4 bases and the V segment lost 5 bases, leaving 5 bases of the junction unmatched. The CDR3, as DNA: TGTGCCAGCAGTACCGGGACTAGCGATTACAATGAGCAGTTCTTC. Translation gives CASSTGTSDYNEQFF.

About this clonotype: The conserved closing phenylalanine or tryptophan is absent in this CDR3, likely reflecting a read error. J is TRBJ2-1 and V is TRBV29-1; D not certain. The CDR3 covers 15 residues. Germline CDR1 reads SQVTM; CDR2 reads ANQGSEA. Trimming took off 4 bases at V and 3 bases at J, with 16 bases between the two ends. The CDR3 nucleotides read TGCAGCGTTGTCACGGTAGTAGAAATCTACAATGAGCAGTTCTTA. Amino acids: CSVVTVVEIYNEQFL.

This clonotype was observed many times. This chain uses TRBV12-3 or TRBV12-4 with TRBJ2-1, with TRBD2 matching over 11 bases. V trimming: 5 bases; J trimming: 0 bases; junction bases outside the gene matches: 9. The CDR3 is 18 residues long. CDR3 bases: TGTGCCAGCAGTCCTCTCGGACTAGCGGGCCTCTCCTACAATGAGCAGTTCTTC. Amino acids: CASSPLGLAGLSYNEQFF.

This clonotype was counted ten times or more. J is TRBJ2-7 and V is TRBV5-1; TRBD2 aligns across 9 bases. The germline CDR1 and CDR2 sequences are SGHRS and YFSETQ. The CDR3 has 16 residues. J was trimmed by 6 bases and V by 5 bases; bases with no gene match: 15. The CDR3 is CASSYGPGLASGEQYF. The CDR3 DNA follows: TGCGCCAGCAGTTACGGACCGGGACTAGCTTCGGGCGAGCAGTACTTC.

This clonotype was picked up a small number of times. The chain recombines TRBV6-1 with TRBJ1-3, with TRBD1 matching over 8 bases. In germline, CDR1 is MNHNS, CDR2 SASEGT. The V and J ends lost 6 bases and 0 bases, in that order; junction bases with no gene match: 4. The CDR3 has 15 residues. The CDR3 DNA reads TGTGCCAGCAGGAGAGACAGGGGCTCTGGAAACACCATATATTTT. Protein: CASRRDRGSGNTIYF.

The sample holds a few counts of this clonotype. The chain carries TRBV4-1 and TRBJ1-1; 9 nucleotides match TRBD1. Germline assignment: CDR1 MGHRA and CDR2 YSYEKL. V was pared by 1 base and J by 1 base, with 1 base of the junction left unmatched. This CDR3 is built from 15 residues. The chain's CDR3 is CASSQGGQGNTEAFF. In DNA, the CDR3 is TGCGCCAGCAGCCAAGGGGGACAGGGGAACACTGAAGCTTTCTTT.

A few counts support this clonotype. J is TRBJ1-6 and V is TRBV27; D not certain. The CDR3 contains 12 residues. In germline, CDR1 is MNHEY, CDR2 SMNVEV (reference sequence). V shed 3 bases and J shed 7 bases, with 4 bases lying between them. Here the CDR3 reads CASSLINSPLHF. The DNA for the CDR3 is TGTGCCAGCAGTTTGATAAATTCACCCCTCCACTTT.

The CDR3 is CASATKAGGYTDTQYF. In DNA form, the CDR3 reads TGTGCCAGCGCAACGAAAGCGGGAGGATACACAGATACGCAGTATTTT. V is TRBV11-2 and J is TRBJ2-3; 9 nucleotides agree with TRBD2. Per germline, CDR1 SGHAT and CDR2 FQNNGV. This CDR3 is built from 16 residues. J gave up 2 bases and V 8 bases, and 11 bases lay outside the gene matches.

V is TRBV19 and J is TRBJ1-5, with 7 bases matching TRBD1. Germline trimming cut 5 bases from V and 4 bases from J; bases unmatched to any gene: 8. The CDR3 totals 15 residues. Germline assignment: CDR1 LNHDA and CDR2 SQIVND (reference sequence). DNA of the CDR3: TGTGCCAGTAGTCAAGGACAGGAACCAAATCAGCCCCAGCATTTT. It encodes CASSQGQEPNQPQHF.

The chain links TRBV5-1 to TRBJ2-7; TRBD2 matches 10 bases. Germline V lookup: CDR1 SGHRS, CDR2 YFSETQ. This CDR3 has 15 residues. After removal of 2 bases from V and 6 bases from J, the junction contained 8 bases not matched to a gene. The DNA for the CDR3 is TGCGCCAGCAGCTTCGGTGGGTCTAGCGGGAGCGAGCAGTACTTC. This translates into CASSFGGSSGSEQYF.

In its sample, this clonotype was seen many times. V gene TRBV18 combines with J gene TRBJ2-1, with D maybe TRBD2 (6 bases). Trimming removed 0 bases from V and 3 bases from J, with 15 bases in between. The CDR3 covers 17 residues. CDR1 KGHSH and CDR2 LQKENI come from the germline V gene. The CDR3 sequence: CASSPPKRVRDYNEQFF. The CDR3 DNA follows: TGTGCCAGCTCACCACCGAAGCGGGTGAGGGACTACAATGAGCAGTTCTTC.

The sample holds many counts of this clonotype. The rearrangement joins TRBV13 to TRBJ2-1, with 11 nucleotides matching TRBD2. CDR1 is PRHDT, CDR2 FYEKMQ, per germline (reference sequence). CDR3 size: 15 residues. The J segment lost 7 bases and the V segment lost 5 bases, leaving 7 bases of the junction unmatched. The CDR3 spells CASSQLAGVSNEQFF. CDR3 nucleotide sequence: TGTGCCAGCAGCCAACTAGCGGGAGTCAGTAATGAGCAGTTCTTC.

This clonotype was detected a few times. This chain connects TRBV6-1 to TRBJ1-3; the D is unclear. The CDR3 has 14 amino acids. V lost 3 bases and J 2 bases, leaving 8 bases between the germline ends. Germline CDR1 and CDR2: MNHNS and SASEGT. The chain's CDR3 is CASSEGLTGNTIYF. CDR3 nucleotide sequence: TGTGCCAGCAGTGAGGGTTTAACTGGAAACACCATATATTTT.